This T cell receptor (beta chain) stems from a study of T cell responses to AZD1222 COVID-19 vaccine. Findings of the study overall: A rise in Spike-specific TCR breadth and depth followed two AZD1222 doses. Baseline testing showed seropositivity in only 6 or 7 AZD1222 recipients.

On this clone: Antigen specificity is unknown.

Using immunoSEQ multiplex PCR, the repertoire was profiled, and TCRdb retains in-frame clones only, with some absent. The repertoire includes 80,000 or so clones, more than 60% of them detected once, and roughly a quarter sits in the top ten. Germline trimming cut 0 bases from V and 8 bases from J; bases unmatched to any gene: 5. The CDR3 consists of 16 residues. CDR1 and CDR2 (germline): MNHNY, SVGAGI (reference sequence). The J gene is TRBJ2-4, the V gene TRBV6-6, with 12 bases identical to TRBD1. The source was peripheral blood, collected 28 days after the second dose of the MenACWY control vaccine. The sequence was obtained from an adult who received the MenACWY meningococcal vaccine as a control. CDR3 residues: CASSYSMGQGADIQYF. CDR3 DNA: TGTGCCAGCAGTTACTCGATGGGACAGGGGGCAGACATTCAGTACTTC.